These T cell receptor beta chains were read from a single sample in a study of beta chain features in type 1 diabetes. Assay: immunoSEQ multiplex PCR; the TCRdb copy retains only in-frame clones and omits some. The data show hundreds of thousands of clones, 13% to 15% seen once. The sequencing input was central memory CD4+ T cells from blood. The receptors stem from a man aged 30-40 years in good health. Each CDR3 is given with its conserved first and last residue. The D gene is left open where the match is weak. Size is omitted from some rows. Given values are once, few, many or a class for expanded clones.

D gene	clone size	V gene	J gene	CDR3 protein	CDR3 DNA
.	many	TRBV19	TRBJ1-4	CASSRPATNEKLFF	TGTGCCAGTAGTAGACCGGCGACTAATGAAAAACTGTTTTTT
.	few	TRBV19	TRBJ1-1	CASSIDRIAFF	TGTGCCAGTAGTATAGATCGTATCGCTTTCTTT
TRBD1	few	TRBV5-1	TRBJ1-4	CASSLDRAGEKLFF	TGCGCCAGCAGCCTGGACAGGGCGGGCGAAAAACTGTTTTTT
.	.	TRBV4-3	TRBJ2-2	CASSQDPGPVTGELFF	TGCGCCAGCAGCCAAGATCCAGGGCCTGTCACCGGGGAGCTGTTTTTT
.	few	TRBV27	TRBJ2-3	CASSHAGHTDTQYF	TGTGCCAGCAGTCACGCAGGGCACACAGATACGCAGTATTTT
TRBD1	many	TRBV2	TRBJ1-5	CASRGTAPNQPQHF	TGTGCCAGCAGGGGGACAGCTCCAAATCAGCCCCAGCATTTT
.	few	TRBV7-2	TRBJ2-7	CASSLRPTAALSYEQYF	TGTGCCAGCAGCTTGAGACCGACCGCGGCCCTCTCCTACGAGCAGTACTTC
.	many	TRBV27	TRBJ2-1	CASSLSGTGGNEQFF	TGTGCCAGCAGTTTATCAGGGACGGGCGGGAATGAGCAGTTCTTC
TRBD1	many	TRBV7-2	TRBJ1-2	CASSLGRGLIYGYTF	TGTGCCAGCAGCTTGGGCAGGGGGTTAATCTATGGCTACACCTTC
.	.	TRBV19	TRBJ1-1	CASSIIGRGLPNEGSAFF	TGTGCCAGTAGTATAATTGGCAGAGGGTTACCTAACGAGGGGTCGGCTTTCTTT
.	many	TRBV14	TRBJ1-6	CASSPGSPGSPLHF	TGTGCCAGCAGCCCCGGGAGCCCTGGTTCACCCCTCCACTTT
.	.	TRBV27	TRBJ2-5	CASRRGQGAIRETQYF	TGTGCCAGCAGGCGGGGGCAGGGGGCGATTCGAGAGACCCAGTACTTC
.	.	TRBV27	TRBJ1-5	CASSFSSNQPQHF	TGTGCCAGCAGTTTCTCCAGCAATCAGCCCCAGCATTTT
.	few	TRBV27	TRBJ1-2	CASSPMGGYGYTF	TGTGCCAGCAGTCCCATGGGGGGCTATGGCTACACCTTC
.	.	TRBV7-9	TRBJ2-3	CASSLAGGPTDTQYF	TGTGCCAGCAGCTTAGCGGGGGGGCCCACAGATACGCAGTATTTT
.	few	TRBV7-9	TRBJ1-4	CASSLDGVNYEKLFF	TGTGCCAGCAGCTTAGACGGAGTCAATTATGAAAAACTGTTTTTT
TRBD2	many	TRBV10-3	TRBJ2-1	CAISGRTSRNEQFF	TGTGCCATCAGCGGGAGGACAAGCCGTAATGAGCAGTTCTTC
TRBD1	.	TRBV6-5	TRBJ1-1	CASSLYRQGEAFF	TGTGCCAGCAGTCTATACCGACAGGGAGAAGCTTTCTTT
.	.	TRBV9	TRBJ1-1	CASRVAAVGGGSGTEAFF	TGTGCCAGCCGCGTAGCAGCCGTTGGGGGGGGTTCAGGCACTGAAGCTTTCTTT
.	few	TRBV10-3	TRBJ2-3	CAIRGGGQDPNTQYF	TGTGCCATCAGGGGGGGTGGACAGGATCCGAATACGCAGTATTTT
.	.	TRBV6-1	TRBJ2-5	CASREETQYF	TGTGCCAGCAGGGAAGAGACCCAGTACTTC
TRBD2	.	TRBV6-6	TRBJ2-5	CASGGLAGVGETQYF	TGTGCCAGCGGGGGACTAGCGGGAGTTGGAGAGACCCAGTACTTC
.	.	TRBV7-2	TRBJ1-4	CASSLAATTGEKLFF	TGTGCCAGCAGCTTAGCGGCGACCACAGGGGAAAAACTGTTTTTT
.	few	TRBV5-8	TRBJ1-2	CASSWAVLHGYTF	TGTGCCAGCAGCTGGGCAGTCCTCCATGGCTACACCTTC
TRBD2	.	TRBV5-1	TRBJ2-1	CASSQTPASGGAREQFF	TGCGCCAGCAGCCAAACCCCCGCTAGCGGGGGGGCCCGGGAGCAGTTCTTC
TRBD1	.	TRBV27	TRBJ2-7	CASSLRSPGQGKYEQYF	TGTGCCAGCAGTTTACGATCCCCCGGACAGGGGAAATACGAGCAGTACTTC
.	few	TRBV2	TRBJ1-6	CASSDAGRRYNSPLHF	TGTGCCAGCAGTGACGCAGGGCGAAGATATAATTCACCCCTCCACTTT
.	few	TRBV5-1	TRBJ1-1	CASSFGPTVNTEAFF	TGCGCCAGCAGCTTCGGACCTACAGTGAACACTGAAGCTTTCTTT
.	few	TRBV30	TRBJ1-1	CAWSGDKNTEAFF	TGTGCCTGGAGCGGAGACAAGAACACTGAAGCTTTCTTT
.	.	TRBV7-2	TRBJ1-2	CASSLGRAPEGYTF	TGTGCCAGCAGCTTAGGCCGGGCCCCCGAGGGCTACACCTTC
.	.	TRBV7-3	TRBJ2-1	CASSLEGIPSEQFF	TGTGCCAGCAGCTTAGAGGGCATCCCGAGTGAGCAGTTCTTC
.	few	TRBV15	TRBJ2-6	CATEFSGANVLTF	TGTGCCACCGAGTTCTCTGGGGCCAACGTCCTGACTTTC
.	.	TRBV9	TRBJ2-1	CASSVIQGASEQFF	TGTGCCAGCAGCGTAATTCAGGGAGCTTCTGAGCAGTTCTTC
TRBD1	few	TRBV7-2	TRBJ1-5	CASSLAPLGRGNQPQHF	TGTGCCAGCAGCTTAGCGCCTCTCGGCAGGGGGAATCAGCCCCAGCATTTT
.	few	TRBV15	TRBJ2-5	CATSPGVRETQYF	TGTGCCACCAGCCCCGGGGTTAGGGAGACCCAGTACTTC
.	few	TRBV4-3	TRBJ1-2	CASSQDPGGDYGYTF	TGCGCCAGCAGCCAAGACCCTGGAGGGGACTATGGCTACACCTTC
.	few	TRBV29-1	TRBJ1-2	CSAAGPLIGYGYTF	TGCAGCGCCGCGGGACCCTTGATTGGCTATGGCTACACCTTC
.	few	TRBV4-1	TRBJ1-2	CASSQAAGPRGGQYGYTF	TGCGCCAGCAGCCAAGCCGCCGGGCCCCGGGGAGGACAATATGGCTACACCTTC
.	.	TRBV11-3	TRBJ1-1	CASSLGRVARAFF	TGTGCCAGCAGCTTAGGAAGGGTAGCGCGAGCTTTCTTT
.	few	TRBV29-1	TRBJ1-5	CSVGQSNNQPQHF	TGCAGCGTTGGACAGTCGAACAATCAGCCCCAGCATTTT
.	few	TRBV7-9	TRBJ2-5	CASSRRGDRQETQYF	TGTGCCAGCAGCAGACGCGGGGACCGCCAAGAGACCCAGTACTTC
TRBD2	.	TRBV9	TRBJ2-2	CASSVAGLAGRTGELFF	TGTGCCAGCAGCGTAGCTGGTCTAGCGGGAAGGACCGGGGAGCTGTTTTTT
.	.	TRBV28	TRBJ2-2	CASNIRTYTGELFF	TGTGCCAGCAATATACGGACTTACACCGGGGAGCTGTTTTTT
TRBD1	.	TRBV5-4	TRBJ2-5	CASSLKGAQETQYF	TGTGCCAGCAGCTTGAAGGGGGCCCAAGAGACCCAGTACTTC
TRBD1	.	TRBV12-5	TRBJ2-1	CASGLWGTGEKSYNEQFF	TGTGCTAGTGGTTTGTGGGGTACAGGGGAGAAGTCCTACAATGAGCAGTTCTTC
TRBD1	.	TRBV18	TRBJ1-1	CASSTGQGINMNTEAFF	TGTGCCAGCTCAACGGGACAGGGGATAAACATGAACACTGAAGCTTTCTTT
.	.	TRBV7-2	TRBJ2-5	CASSLVGLSDGTQYF	TGTGCCAGCAGCTTAGTGGGGCTCAGTGATGGGACCCAGTACTTC
TRBD1	few	TRBV19	TRBJ2-5	CASSMGDRGLETQYF	TGTGCCAGTAGTATGGGGGACAGGGGCCTGGAGACCCAGTACTTC
.	.	TRBV4-1	TRBJ2-1	CASSQAQGGQFF	TGCGCCAGCAGCCAAGCCCAGGGGGGGCAGTTCTTC
.	few	TRBV5-4	TRBJ1-5	CASSLAGQPQHF	TGTGCCAGCAGCTTGGCCGGTCAGCCCCAGCATTTT